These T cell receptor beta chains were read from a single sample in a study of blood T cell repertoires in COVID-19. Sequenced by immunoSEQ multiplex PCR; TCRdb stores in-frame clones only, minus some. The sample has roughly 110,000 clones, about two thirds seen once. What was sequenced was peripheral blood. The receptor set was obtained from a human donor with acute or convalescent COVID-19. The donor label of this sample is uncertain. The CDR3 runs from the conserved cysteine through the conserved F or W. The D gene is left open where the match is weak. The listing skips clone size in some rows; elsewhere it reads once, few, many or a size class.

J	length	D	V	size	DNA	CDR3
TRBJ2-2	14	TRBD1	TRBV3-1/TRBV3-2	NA	TGTGCCAGCAGCCATCCACAGGGGGCCGGGGAGCTGTTTTTT	CASSHPQGAGELFF
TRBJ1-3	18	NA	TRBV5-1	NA	TGCGCCAGCAGCTACCTAACAGGGTCAAGGGAATCTGGAAACACCATATATTTT	CASSYLTGSRESGNTIYF
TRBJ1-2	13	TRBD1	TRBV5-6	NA	TGTGCCAGCAGCACACAGGGGAACCATGGCTACACCTTC	CASSTQGNHGYTF
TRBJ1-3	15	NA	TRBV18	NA	TGTGCCAGCTCACCGTATGGGAGCTCTGGAAACACCATATATTTT	CASSPYGSSGNTIYF
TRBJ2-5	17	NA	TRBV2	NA	TGTGCCAGCAGTGAAGCGGCCCTCAGGTTCACATGGGAGACCCAGTACTTC	CASSEAALRFTWETQYF
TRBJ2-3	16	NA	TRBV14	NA	TGTGCCAGCAGCCCTCCAGGGACTGTAGGCACAGATACGCAGTATTTT	CASSPPGTVGTDTQYF
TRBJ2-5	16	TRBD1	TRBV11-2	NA	TGTGCCAGCAGCCTCCTGCCGGGACAGGAAAGGGAGACCCAGTACTTC	CASSLLPGQERETQYF
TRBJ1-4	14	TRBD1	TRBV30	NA	TGTGCCTGGACTGACAGGGGAGCTAATGAAAAACTGTTTTTT	CAWTDRGANEKLFF
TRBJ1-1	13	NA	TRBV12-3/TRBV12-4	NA	TGTGCCAGCAGTTTGTGGGCGCACACTGAAGCTTTCTTT	CASSLWAHTEAFF
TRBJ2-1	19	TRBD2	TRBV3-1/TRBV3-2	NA	TGTGCCAGCAGCCAAGAGGTCGCTAGCGGGTGCCTGCCTTACAATGAGCAGTTCTTC	CASSQEVASGCLPYNEQFF
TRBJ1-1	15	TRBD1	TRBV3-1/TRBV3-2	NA	TGTGCCAGCAACCAGAGGGGGCTGATGAACACTGAAGCTTTCTTT	CASNQRGLMNTEAFF
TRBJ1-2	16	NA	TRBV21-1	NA	TGTGCCAGCAGTGGAAAAGGGACGGGAGCTAACTATGGCTACACCTTC	CASSGKGTGANYGYTF
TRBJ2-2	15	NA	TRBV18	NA	TGTGCCAGCTCACCGGACAGAGCGAACACCGGGGAGCTGTTTTTT	CASSPDRANTGELFF
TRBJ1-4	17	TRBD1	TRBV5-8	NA	TGTGCCAGCAGCTCAGGACAGGGACGGGTGGCTAATGAAAAACTGTTTTTT	CASSSGQGRVANEKLFF
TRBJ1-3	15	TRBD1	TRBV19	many	TGTGCCAGTAGTCCCTATGACAGGGTGGCGGACACCATATATTTT	CASSPYDRVADTIYF
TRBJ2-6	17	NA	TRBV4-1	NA	TGCGCCAGCAGCCCAAACAAGGCGGGCACTGGGGCCAACGTCCTGACTTTC	CASSPNKAGTGANVLTF
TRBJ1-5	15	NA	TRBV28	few	TGTGCCAGCAGTTTTTGGGGGCTGGGCAATCAGCCCCAGCATTTT	CASSFWGLGNQPQHF
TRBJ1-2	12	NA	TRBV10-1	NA	TGCGCCAGAAACAGGGTTTGCTGCGTCTACACCTTC	CARNRVCCVYTF
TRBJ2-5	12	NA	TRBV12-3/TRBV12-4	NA	TGTGCCAGCAGTTTTATCAGAGAGACCCAGTACTTC	CASSFIRETQYF
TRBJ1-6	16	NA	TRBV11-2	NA	TGTGCCAGCAGCTTAGTCGGGGGGGACGGTAATTCACCCCTCCACTTT	CASSLVGGDGNSPLHF
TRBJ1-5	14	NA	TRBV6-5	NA	TGTGCCAGCAGCCCCAATGGAGGCAATCAGCCCCAGCATTTT	CASSPNGGNQPQHF
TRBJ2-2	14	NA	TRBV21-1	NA	TGTGCCAGCGAACGCGTTACGCACACCGGGGAGCTGTTTTTT	CASERVTHTGELFF
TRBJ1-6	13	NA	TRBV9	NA	TGTGCCAGCAGCGTACAGGGGAACTCACCCCTCCACTTT	CASSVQGNSPLHF
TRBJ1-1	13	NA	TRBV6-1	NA	TGTGCCAGCAGTGAAGCTATGACTACCGGGGCTTTCTTT	CASSEAMTTGAFF
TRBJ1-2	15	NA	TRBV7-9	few	TGTGCCAGCAGTTTCAGTGAGACAGACCTTCGTGGCTACACCTTC	CASSFSETDLRGYTF
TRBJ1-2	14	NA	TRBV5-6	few	TGTGCCAGCAGCTTCAGGGGAGTTCATTATGGCTACACCTTC	CASSFRGVHYGYTF
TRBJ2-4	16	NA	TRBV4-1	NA	TGCGCCAGCAGCCAAAAGGCGGGGCTAGCCAAAAACATTCAGTACTTC	CASSQKAGLAKNIQYF
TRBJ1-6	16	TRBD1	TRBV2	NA	TGTGCCAGCAGTGAAGCGCGACAGGGGTCGAGTTCACCCCTCCACTTT	CASSEARQGSSSPLHF
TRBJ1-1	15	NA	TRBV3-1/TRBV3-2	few	TGTGCCAGCAGCCAAGCCTGGGCCTCGAACACTGAAGCTTTCTTT	CASSQAWASNTEAFF
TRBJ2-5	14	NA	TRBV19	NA	TGTGCCAGTAGTATATATGGGGCAGGGGAGACCCAGTACTTC	CASSIYGAGETQYF